The clone carrying this T cell receptor beta chain was observed many times. The antigen is undetermined. The CDR3 consists of 15 residues. V gave up 0 bases and J gave up 5 bases, with 12 bases separating them. Germline V lookup: CDR1 SGHRS, CDR2 YFSETQ. Regarding time point: newly diagnosed GD, antithyroid drugs for less than 3 months. The TCR library was prepared using RNA isolated from PBMCs. The entry originates in a study of regulatory T cells in long-lasting Graves disease. With iRepertoire HTBI primers and Arm-PCR of CDR3 regions, TCR beta libraries were built. Using its own MiXCR run on the multiplex PCR reads, TCRdb lists one record per CDR3 protein. The repertoire has approximately 350,000 distinct CDR3 sequences, approximately 12% of them found once; the top ten carry about 19%. Findings and caveats of the study: The number of shared public clonotypes was higher in persistent patients (approximately 2,600) than new patients (around 890).

These records were also assigned to another study, of T cells in Graves' hyperthyroidism and ophthalmopathy. As that study records: HTBI primers drove first-round RT-PCR of the TCR CDR3.

This chain joins TRBV5-1 and TRBJ2-1; D might be TRBD2 (6 bases). This TCR derives from a woman between 18 and 29 years old with Graves disease. The sequencing used peripheral blood mononuclear cells (PBMCs), collected at new diagnosis, from a patient treated with antithyroid drugs. The CDR3 protein is CASSLGPGLNNEQFF. CDR3 nucleotides: TGCGCCAGCAGCTTGGGCCCGGGACTGAACAATGAGCAGTTCTTC.